The 22 T cell receptor beta chains given below trace back to one sample, sequenced in a study of cytomegalovirus exposure and HLA in healthy donors. It was with 60 Vbeta and 13 Jbeta primers that the PCR ran. Sequenced by immunoSEQ multiplex PCR; TCRdb stores in-frame clones only, minus some. Counted here are just over 150,000 clones, roughly 90% occurring once; the ten biggest clones make up almost 2%. Source material: PBMCs. Receptor source: a woman aged 18-29 years in good health and CMV-seronegative.

V usage is TRBV5-1 and J usage is TRBJ2-3, with TRBD2 matching 11 bases. Trimming took 1 base from V and 4 from J; bases not matched to a gene: 8. Germline V gene sequence: CDR1 SGHRS, CDR2 YFSETQ. This CDR3 has 17 amino acids. The DNA for the CDR3 is TGCGCCAGCAGCTTGAAGCTAGCGGGGGGAAATTCAGATACGCAGTATTTT. Translated, it gives CASSLKLAGGNSDTQYF. The complete variable domain, with remaining parts taken from reference TRBV5-1 and TRBJ2-3, reads KAGVTQTPRYLIKTRGQQVTLSCSPISGHRSVSWYQQTPGQGLQFLFEYFSETQRNKGNFPGRFSGRQFSNSRSEMNVSTLELGDSALYLCASSLKLAGGNSDTQYFGPGTRLTVL.

The gene calls are TRBV2 and TRBJ2-3; 13 bases are a match to TRBD2. This CDR3 is 18 amino acids long. After removal of 4 bases from V and 5 bases from J, the junction contained 12 bases not matched to a gene. CDR1 SNHLY and CDR2 FYNNEI come from the germline V gene. As DNA, the CDR3 is TGTGCCAGCAGTGCTATTCGGACTAGCGGGAGTGCGGTAGATACGCAGTATTTT. It yields the protein CASSAIRTSGSAVDTQYF.

The CDR3 DNA reads TGTGCCAGCAGTTTAAGGCCCCCTACGGGAGAGCAGTACTTC. Translating gives CASSLRPPTGEQYF. The rearrangement joins TRBV27 to TRBJ2-7, with D tentatively TRBD2 (5 bases). There are 14 residues in the CDR3. The germline CDR1 and CDR2 sequences are MNHEY and SMNVEV (reference sequence). V was trimmed by 2 bases and J by 7 bases, leaving 15 bases between them.

The chain joins TRBV4-1 to TRBJ2-7; 8 bases align to TRBD1. V lost 4 bases, J lost 9 bases, and 8 bases stayed unmatched. Germline assignment: CDR1 MGHRA and CDR2 YSYEKL. The CDR3 spans 13 residues. In nucleotides, the CDR3 is TGCGCCAGCAGCCTTGTCGGGACAGGAGCGCAGTACTTC. Translation gives CASSLVGTGAQYF.

The V call is TRBV6-1, the J call TRBJ2-3; TRBD2 matches 8 bases. Germline trimming cut 6 bases from V and 4 bases from J; bases unmatched to any gene: 9. This CDR3 has 15 residues. Germline V CDR1 and CDR2: MNHNS, SASEGT. CDR3 sequence (DNA): TGTGCCAGCAGCTCTATAGCGGGAAGCGCAGATACGCAGTATTTT. This sequence encodes CASSSIAGSADTQYF.

The table lists this clone with a few counts. The chain has TRBV6-6 and TRBJ1-2, with 8 bases matching TRBD1. Trimming cost V 1 base and J 13 bases; bases outside gene matches: 8. Germline V gene sequence: CDR1 MNHNY, CDR2 SVGAGI (reference sequence). The CDR3 covers 13 residues. CDR3 region: CASSYFGQGEFTF. The CDR3 DNA reads TGTGCCAGCAGTTACTTCGGACAGGGAGAGTTCACCTTC.

The J gene is TRBJ2-7, the V gene TRBV18; D may be TRBD1 (6 bases). The V and J ends lost 2 bases and 7 bases respectively, with 12 bases between them. The CDR3 extends over 13 amino acids. Germline CDR1 is KGHSH and CDR2 is LQKENI. The CDR3 DNA is TGTGCCAGCTCACCAGGGGTGCAGGGGGAGCAGTACTTC. Protein: CASSPGVQGEQYF.

The chain uses TRBV4-3 and TRBJ2-6, with D perhaps TRBD1 (5 bases). Between the trimmed V and J ends, which lost 2 bases and 2 bases, there was a span of 16 bases. Germline values: CDR1 LGHNA, CDR2 YSLEER. The CDR3 is 18 residues long. The CDR3 DNA reads TGCGCCAGCAGCCAATATACGCAGGGAAACGCTGGGGCCAACGTCCTGACTTTC. Its protein is CASSQYTQGNAGANVLTF.

The J gene is TRBJ1-6, the V gene TRBV5-5; D ambiguous. The germline CDR1 and CDR2 sequences are SGHKS and YYEKEE (reference sequence). The CDR3 contains 13 residues. V shed 0 bases and J shed 14 bases, with 12 bases lying between them. CDR3 residues: CASSLVSPEALHF. DNA of the CDR3: TGTGCCAGCAGCTTGGTCAGTCCGGAGGCCCTCCACTTT.

The chain's CDR3 is CASSLAGLRETQYF. The CDR3 DNA reads as TGCGCCAGCAGCTTGGCGGGTCTCCGCGAGACCCAGTACTTC. The rearrangement joins TRBV5-1 to TRBJ2-5; D is unresolved. Trimming left V 0 bases short and J 5 bases short, with 11 bases between. Per the germline V gene, CDR1 is SGHRS and CDR2 is YFSETQ. The CDR3 is 14 amino acids.

The V call is TRBV11-2, the J call TRBJ2-1, with D possibly matching TRBD2 (5 bases). Germline lookup yields CDR1 SGHAT and CDR2 FQNNGV. V was trimmed by 0 bases and J by 7 bases, leaving 16 bases between them. CDR3 length: 16 residues. The DNA for the CDR3 is TGTGCCAGCAGCTTAGATCCGAGAGGGAGAGGAAATGAGCAGTTCTTC. It encodes CASSLDPRGRGNEQFF. The full variable domain, its missing parts supplied by reference TRBV11-2 and TRBJ2-1, is EAGVAQSPRYKIIEKRQSVAFWCNPISGHATLYWYQQILGQGPKLLIQFQNNGVVDDSQLPKDRFSAERLKGVDSTLKIQPAKLEDSAVYLCASSLDPRGRGNEQFFGPGTRLTVL.

V gene TRBV5-1 combines with J gene TRBJ2-7; possibly TRBD2 for D (6 bases). This CDR3 is built from 16 residues. Trimming left V 0 bases short and J 5 bases short, with 18 bases between. Germline CDR1 and CDR2: SGHRS and YFSETQ. The CDR3 region is CASSLAVAADPNEQYF. For the CDR3, the DNA is TGCGCCAGCAGCTTGGCGGTAGCGGCAGACCCAAACGAGCAGTACTTC.

The chain combines TRBV10-2 with TRBJ2-7, with D maybe TRBD2 (5 bases). The germline V and J ends were trimmed by 3 bases and 3 bases, with 6 bases remaining between them. Per germline, CDR1 WSHSY and CDR2 SAAADI. The CDR3 sequence is 12 residues long. DNA of the CDR3: TGCGCCAGCAGTGACGGGATCTACGAGCAGTACTTC. It encodes CASSDGIYEQYF.

This clone appeared a single time. This chain uses TRBV5-4 with TRBJ2-3, with TRBD2 as a possible D gene (5 bases). CDR1 and CDR2 from the germline V gene are SGHNT and YYREEE (reference sequence). The germline V and J ends were trimmed by 9 bases and 0 bases, with 14 bases remaining between them. The CDR3 totals 14 residues. The CDR3 region is CATQADTSTDTQYF. The CDR3 coding sequence is TGTGCCACGCAAGCGGATACTAGCACAGATACGCAGTATTTT.

The CDR3 nucleotides are TGTGCCAGCTCACCACTTGGAGGGGGCCAGAGTGGCTACACCTTC. Amino acids: CASSPLGGGQSGYTF. The V call is TRBV18, the J call TRBJ1-2, with 7 bases fitting TRBD1. CDR1 and CDR2 (germline): KGHSH, LQKENI. J gave up 7 bases and V 1 base, and 9 bases lay outside the gene matches. The CDR3 spans 15 residues.

The chain carries TRBV5-4 and TRBJ2-7, with D perhaps TRBD2 (6 bases). V was clipped by 3 bases and J by 7 bases, with 17 bases between them. In germline, CDR1 is SGHNT, CDR2 YYREEE (reference sequence). This CDR3 region has 14 residues. In DNA, the CDR3 is TGTGCCAGCAGCTCCGGTGGGGGGTTGTGGGAGCAGTACTTC. Translation: CASSSGGGLWEQYF. Using reference TRBV5-4 and TRBJ2-7 for the parts outside the CDR3, the full variable domain is ETGVTQSPTHLIKTRGQQVTLRCSSQSGHNTVSWYQQALGQGPQFIFQYYREEENGRGNFPPRFSGLQFPNYSSELNVNALELDDSALYLCASSSGGGLWEQYFGPGTRLTVT.

CDR3 DNA: TGCGCCAGCAGCTTGGGAGTCGCGGCCGAGCAGTACTTC. This gives the protein CASSLGVAAEQYF. The chain links TRBV5-1 to TRBJ2-7; D gene uncertain. The germline V gene has CDR1 SGHRS and CDR2 YFSETQ. There are 13 residues in the CDR3. V was cut by 0 bases and J by 6 bases, with 10 bases left in between.

The J gene is TRBJ2-7, the V gene TRBV20-1; D remains unclear. Germline V lookup: CDR1 DFQATT, CDR2 SNEGSKA (reference sequence). The CDR3 contains 11 residues. The germline V and J ends were trimmed by 5 bases and 6 bases, with 11 bases remaining between them. Here the CDR3 DNA reads TGCAGTGCTCGCTACTCGGGCGAGCAGTACTTC. It translates to CSARYSGEQYF.

The CDR3 nucleotides read TGTGCCAGCAGCTTACTAGCCCCTGGCGCCCAGTACTTC. This gives the protein CASSLLAPGAQYF. The J gene is TRBJ2-5, the V gene TRBV7-2; D may be TRBD2 (5 bases). Germline-derived CDR1 and CDR2 are SGHTA and FQGNSA. The CDR3 covers 13 residues. The V end was cut by 2 bases, the J end by 9 bases, with 13 bases between.

This clone showed up just once. The chain links TRBV28 to TRBJ1-4; D is undetermined. The CDR3 consists of 13 residues. Looked up from germline, CDR1 is MDHEN and CDR2 is SYDVKM. V was trimmed by 7 bases and J by 4 bases, leaving 10 bases between them. The CDR3 nucleotides read TGTGCCAGCACAGGCAGGCTTAATGAAAAACTGTTTTTT. Its protein product is CASTGRLNEKLFF.

The gene calls are TRBV10-3 and TRBJ2-1; TRBD1 might be the D (7 bases). The CDR3 has 15 residues. Trimming cost V 6 bases and J 5 bases, with 17 bases left between them. Per germline, CDR1 ENHRY and CDR2 SYGVKD. The CDR3 protein is CAIRVGQGGHNEQFF. As DNA, the CDR3 is TGTGCCATCAGGGTAGGGCAGGGGGGCCACAATGAGCAGTTCTTC.

V usage is TRBV6-5 and J usage is TRBJ2-3; 9 bases agree with TRBD2. Per the germline V gene, CDR1 is MNHEY and CDR2 is SVGAGI. The CDR3 has 15 residues. V shed 0 bases and J 6 bases; nucleotides not matched to a gene: 4. The CDR3 coding sequence is TGTGCCAGCAGTTACTCAAGGCTAGCGGGGGATACGCAGTATTTT. Amino acids: CASSYSRLAGDTQYF.